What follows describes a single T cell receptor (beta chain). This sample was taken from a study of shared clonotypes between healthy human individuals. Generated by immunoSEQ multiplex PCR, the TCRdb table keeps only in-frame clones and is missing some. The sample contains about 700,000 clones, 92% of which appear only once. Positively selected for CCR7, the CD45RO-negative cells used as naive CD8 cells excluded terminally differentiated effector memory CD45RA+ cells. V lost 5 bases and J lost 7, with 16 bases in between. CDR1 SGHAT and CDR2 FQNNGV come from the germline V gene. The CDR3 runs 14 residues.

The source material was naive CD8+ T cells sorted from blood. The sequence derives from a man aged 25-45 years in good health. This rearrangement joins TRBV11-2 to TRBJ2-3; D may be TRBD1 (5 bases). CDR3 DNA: TGTGCCAGCAGCGGCATCCCGAAGGGGAATACGCAGTATTTT. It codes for CASSGIPKGNTQYF.